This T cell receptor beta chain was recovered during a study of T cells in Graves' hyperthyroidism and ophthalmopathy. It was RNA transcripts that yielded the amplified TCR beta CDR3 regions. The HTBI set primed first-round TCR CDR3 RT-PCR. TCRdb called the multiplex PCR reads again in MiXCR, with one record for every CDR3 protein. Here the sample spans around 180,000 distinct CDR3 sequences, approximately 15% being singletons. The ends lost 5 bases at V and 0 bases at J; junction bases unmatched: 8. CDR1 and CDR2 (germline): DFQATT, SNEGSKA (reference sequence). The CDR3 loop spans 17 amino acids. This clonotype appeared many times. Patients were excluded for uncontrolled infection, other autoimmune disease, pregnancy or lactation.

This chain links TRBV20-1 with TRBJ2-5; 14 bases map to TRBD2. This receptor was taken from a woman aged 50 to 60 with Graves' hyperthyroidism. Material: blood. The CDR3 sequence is CSAQAGLAGGYQETQYF. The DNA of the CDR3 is TGCAGTGCTCAGGCAGGACTAGCGGGGGGTTACCAAGAGACCCAGTACTTC.